A selection of T cell receptor beta chains follows, all from one sample in a study of OX40 agonist ivuxolimab in advanced cancers. This table comes from immunoSEQ multiplex PCR, and its TCRdb copy is limited to in-frame clones, with some not included. The data show roughly 50,000 clones, around nine tenths seen once. The material sequenced was CD4+ or CD8+ T cells sorted from blood, taken in a trial of the OX40 agonist ivuxolimab. All receptors derive from an adult with an advanced solid tumor such as melanoma, head and neck, liver or kidney cancer. CDR3s include the opening cysteine and the closing phenylalanine or tryptophan. A D gene is named only where the DNA matches it firmly. Clone size is shown for a subset of rows, as once, few, many or a class of expanded clone.

J: TRBJ2-2; size: -; D: TRBD1; V: TRBV19; CDR3: CASNPTGTTGELFF; DNA: TGTGCCAGTAACCCGACAGGGACCACCGGGGAGCTGTTTTTT
J: TRBJ2-7; size: -; D: -; V: TRBV19; CDR3: CASSGSARDMSSYEQYF; DNA: TGTGCCAGTAGTGGTTCGGCCCGGGACATGAGCTCCTACGAGCAGTACTTC
J: TRBJ2-7; size: -; D: -; V: TRBV5-4; CDR3: CASSQGQGGNEQYF; DNA: TGTGCCAGCAGCCAGGGGCAGGGAGGGAACGAGCAGTACTTC
J: TRBJ1-1; size: once; D: TRBD1; V: TRBV4-3; CDR3: CASSQGQGTEAFF; DNA: TGCGCCAGCAGCCAAGGACAGGGCACTGAAGCTTTCTTT
J: TRBJ2-3; size: -; D: TRBD2; V: TRBV9; CDR3: CASSRTSGGLDTQYF; DNA: TGTGCCAGCAGTCGGACTAGCGGGGGGTTGGATACGCAGTATTTT
J: TRBJ2-5; size: many; D: -; V: TRBV6-5; CDR3: CASSPPMLGTQYF; DNA: TGTGCCAGCAGCCCTCCTATGTTAGGGACCCAGTACTTC
J: TRBJ2-5; size: -; D: TRBD1; V: TRBV5-8; CDR3: CASSLGTGAGETQYF; DNA: TGTGCCAGCAGCTTGGGGACAGGGGCTGGGGAGACCCAGTACTTC
J: TRBJ2-1; size: -; D: -; V: TRBV20-1; CDR3: CSARDLGEQFF; DNA: TGCAGTGCTCGCGATCTTGGTGAGCAGTTCTTC
J: TRBJ2-7; size: -; D: -; V: TRBV29-1; CDR3: CSGLREYPYEQYF; DNA: TGCAGCGGGCTTCGGGAGTACCCCTACGAGCAGTACTTC
J: TRBJ2-7; size: -; D: TRBD1; V: TRBV29-1; CDR3: CSVVRRDRPNYEQYF; DNA: TGCAGCGTTGTGAGGCGGGACAGGCCCAACTACGAGCAGTACTTC
J: TRBJ1-1; size: few; D: -; V: TRBV30; CDR3: CAWSVGIGLTEAFF; DNA: TGTGCCTGGAGTGTGGGGATCGGACTCACTGAAGCTTTCTTT
J: TRBJ1-3; size: -; D: -; V: TRBV9; CDR3: CASSPDPGVGNTIYF; DNA: TGTGCCAGCAGCCCAGATCCTGGGGTTGGAAACACCATATATTTT
J: TRBJ1-5; size: once; D: TRBD1; V: TRBV4-2; CDR3: CASSQGGTGNQPQHF; DNA: TGTGCCAGCAGCCAAGGAGGGACAGGGAATCAGCCCCAGCATTTT
J: TRBJ2-1; size: once; D: TRBD2; V: TRBV7-6; CDR3: CASSEVAGGPLYNEQFF; DNA: TGTGCCAGCAGCGAGGTAGCGGGAGGGCCCTTATACAATGAGCAGTTCTTC
J: TRBJ1-1; size: -; D: TRBD1; V: TRBV30; CDR3: CAWSVTDRANTEAFF; DNA: TGTGCCTGGAGTGTCACCGACAGGGCGAACACTGAAGCTTTCTTT
J: TRBJ1-2; size: -; D: -; V: TRBV7-2; CDR3: CASSPGRTVYGYTF; DNA: TGTGCCAGCAGCCCAGGTCGGACAGTCTATGGCTACACCTTC
J: TRBJ1-1; size: -; D: -; V: TRBV6-5; CDR3: CASTPGNTEAFF; DNA: TGTGCCAGCACCCCTGGGAACACTGAAGCTTTCTTT
J: TRBJ2-7; size: -; D: TRBD1; V: TRBV7-2; CDR3: CASMYYRDRPYEQYF; DNA: TGTGCCAGCATGTACTACCGGGACAGGCCCTACGAGCAGTACTTC
J: TRBJ2-7; size: -; D: TRBD1; V: TRBV11-3; CDR3: CASTTGGEQYF; DNA: TGTGCCAGCACGACAGGGGGCGAGCAGTACTTC
J: TRBJ2-1; size: -; D: -; V: TRBV18; CDR3: CASSLWGGPYNEQFF; DNA: TGTGCCAGCTCTTTATGGGGCGGACCCTACAATGAGCAGTTCTTC
J: TRBJ2-4; size: -; D: TRBD1; V: TRBV7-9; CDR3: CASSPRDRGIAKNIQYF; DNA: TGTGCCAGCAGCCCCCGGGACAGGGGAATAGCCAAAAACATTCAGTACTTC
J: TRBJ2-1; size: -; D: TRBD2; V: TRBV5-1; CDR3: CASSLPSSGEYNEQFF; DNA: TGCGCCAGCAGCCTCCCCTCTAGCGGGGAATACAATGAGCAGTTCTTC
J: TRBJ2-7; size: -; D: TRBD2; V: TRBV9; CDR3: CASSVDSSGGVYEQYF; DNA: TGTGCCAGCAGCGTAGATAGTAGCGGGGGGGTTTACGAGCAGTACTTC
J: TRBJ1-1; size: -; D: TRBD1; V: TRBV5-8; CDR3: CASSPTGDHTEAFF; DNA: TGTGCCAGCAGCCCAACAGGGGATCACACTGAAGCTTTCTTT
J: TRBJ2-1; size: -; D: TRBD2; V: TRBV27; CDR3: CASSLVTSGGGNEQFF; DNA: TGTGCCAGCAGTTTAGTCACTAGCGGGGGGGGAAATGAGCAGTTCTTC
J: TRBJ2-7; size: -; D: TRBD1; V: TRBV19; CDR3: CASTPKGQGAREQYF; DNA: TGTGCCAGTACCCCGAAGGGACAGGGGGCGCGGGAGCAGTACTTC
J: TRBJ2-1; size: -; D: -; V: TRBV13; CDR3: CASSGTSYNEQFF; DNA: TGTGCCAGCTCCGGGACCTCCTACAATGAGCAGTTCTTC
J: TRBJ1-5; size: -; D: -; V: TRBV30; CDR3: CAWSGPPHSNQPQHF; DNA: TGTGCCTGGAGTGGCCCACCACATAGCAATCAGCCCCAGCATTTT
J: TRBJ2-7; size: -; D: -; V: TRBV5-1; CDR3: CASSLTGEQYF; DNA: TGCGCCAGCAGCTTAACAGGGGAGCAGTACTTC
J: TRBJ2-1; size: -; D: TRBD2; V: TRBV11-2; CDR3: CASSLSGAEQFF; DNA: TGTGCCAGCAGCCTTAGCGGGGCTGAGCAGTTCTTC
J: TRBJ2-2; size: -; D: TRBD1; V: TRBV19; CDR3: CASSWTGDTGELFF; DNA: TGTGCCAGTTCATGGACAGGGGACACCGGGGAGCTGTTTTTT
J: TRBJ1-2; size: -; D: -; V: TRBV4-1; CDR3: CASSQSGGDYGYTF; DNA: TGCGCCAGCAGCCAATCCGGGGGGGACTATGGCTACACCTTC
J: TRBJ1-1; size: -; D: -; V: TRBV19; CDR3: CASSMGQYTEAFF; DNA: TGTGCCAGTAGTATGGGGCAGTATACTGAAGCTTTCTTT
J: TRBJ2-1; size: -; D: -; V: TRBV7-9; CDR3: CASSFFNEQFF; DNA: TGTGCCAGCAGCTTTTTTAATGAGCAGTTCTTC
J: TRBJ1-1; size: -; D: -; V: TRBV5-5; CDR3: CASSLGIGTEAFF; DNA: TGTGCCAGCAGCTTGGGGATTGGCACTGAAGCTTTCTTT